The rows below give T cell receptor beta chains drawn from one sample of a study of graft-versus-host responses after intestinal transplantation. These TCRs are of unknown antigen specificity. Measured with immunoSEQ multiplex PCR; TCRdb has only the in-frame clones, and not every one. There are approximately 70,000 clones in the sample; around 92% occur only once, and 2% to 3% lies in the top ten. The source material was unstimulated CD8+ T cells sorted from spleen or lymph node cells, sampled before intestinal transplant. These receptors were taken from a human donor who received an intestinal transplant. The CDR3 runs from the conserved cysteine through the conserved F or W.

>TRBJ1-1|TRBV6-5|11
CATFRQGEAFF
>TRBJ1-1|TRBV6-7|11
CARTGNTEAFF
>TRBJ2-3|TRBV5-6|16
CATSPTGGATADTQYF
>TRBJ2-1|TRBV27|17
CASSLLTSGTLYNEQFF
>TRBJ2-7|TRBV27|14
CASSLYSPSYEQYF
>TRBJ2-1|TRBV7-2|18
CASSSPREAGNTNNEQFF
>TRBJ2-1|TRBV9|16
CASSATSGFTYNEQFF
>TRBJ1-1|TRBV9|17
CASSVEGLRELNTEAFF
>TRBJ2-3|TRBV28|15
CASLPTGGPTDTQYF
>TRBJ2-2|TRBV28|17
CASSLLLPGSDTGELFF
>TRBJ1-1|TRBV10-3|13
CAIRSQGRGEAFF
>TRBJ1-2|TRBV15|14
CATSRGQATYGYTF
>TRBJ2-1|TRBV5-1|15
CASSLVSPSYNEQFF
>TRBJ1-2|TRBV6-1|13
CASRSGTGFGYTF
>TRBJ2-7|TRBV18|19
CASSPRFLRLAGPYYEQYF
>TRBJ2-5|TRBV11-1|16
CASSFAARRVGETQYF
>TRBJ2-5|TRBV29-1|12
CSVPRQGRTQYF
>TRBJ2-1|TRBV5-1|15
CASSLGLAGRNEQFF
>TRBJ2-2|TRBV27|13
CASSITGTGELFF
>TRBJ2-1|TRBV9|16
CASSVVDRSSYNEQFF
>TRBJ1-1|TRBV10-2|11
CASTTNTEAFF
>TRBJ2-3|TRBV28|14
CAGAGGRETDTQYF
>TRBJ2-2|TRBV9|15
CASSGQAKNTGELFF
>TRBJ2-7|TRBV2|14
CASSETDTPYEQYF
>TRBJ1-4|TRBV7-2|14
CASSLRGLGEKLFF
>TRBJ1-5|TRBV19|14
CASRKTGLNQPQHF
>TRBJ1-2|TRBV5-1|16
CASSLLAWRSFYGYTF
>TRBJ1-5|TRBV28|15
CASSREGPANQPQHF
>TRBJ1-5|TRBV12-1|17
CASSFTDRVSGNQPQHF
>TRBJ2-7|TRBV27|16
CASSLRGGGLAGGEYF
>TRBJ2-2|TRBV9|15
CASSVASRLGGELFF
>TRBJ1-5|TRBV28|14
CASSLRDRNQPQHF
>TRBJ2-1|TRBV29-1|15
CSVVGTFEGSNEQFF
>TRBJ1-2|TRBV4-1|16
CASSQDPTGGAEGYTF
>TRBJ2-7|TRBV15|14
CATRRAGEGYEQYF
>TRBJ2-6|TRBV9|15
CASMGQSSGANVLTF
>TRBJ2-7|TRBV19|17
CASSPGLAGGPLDEQYF
>TRBJ2-7|TRBV4-1|15
CASSQVMGRAYEQYF
>TRBJ2-4|TRBV19|14
CASRHRGNRNIQYF
>TRBJ2-3|TRBV27|19
CASSLGYGTSGSGSDTQYF
>TRBJ2-5|TRBV9|17
CASSVDRLAGGQETQYF
>TRBJ1-1|TRBV4-1|15
CASSQVGQLNTEAFF
>TRBJ2-7|TRBV6-1|14
CASRGLRGNYEQYF
>TRBJ2-7|TRBV7-6|14
CASSLILAAEEQYF
>TRBJ2-3|TRBV9|16
CASSVGSGLGTDTQYF
>TRBJ1-3|TRBV5-5|16
CASSWRAAVSGNTIYF
>TRBJ2-1|TRBV5-5|14
CASSLNPGRNEQFF
>TRBJ2-7|TRBV28|16
CASSLLQREGSYEQYF
>TRBJ1-1|TRBV9|13
CASSVTVNTEAFF
>TRBJ2-1|TRBV10-3|20
CAISERALSGGPSSYNEQFF
>TRBJ2-7|TRBV4-1|13
CASSQGVSYEQYF
>TRBJ2-7|TRBV28|15
CASSFSGGADYEQYF
>TRBJ2-7|TRBV21-1|15
CASSKTRDCSYEQYF